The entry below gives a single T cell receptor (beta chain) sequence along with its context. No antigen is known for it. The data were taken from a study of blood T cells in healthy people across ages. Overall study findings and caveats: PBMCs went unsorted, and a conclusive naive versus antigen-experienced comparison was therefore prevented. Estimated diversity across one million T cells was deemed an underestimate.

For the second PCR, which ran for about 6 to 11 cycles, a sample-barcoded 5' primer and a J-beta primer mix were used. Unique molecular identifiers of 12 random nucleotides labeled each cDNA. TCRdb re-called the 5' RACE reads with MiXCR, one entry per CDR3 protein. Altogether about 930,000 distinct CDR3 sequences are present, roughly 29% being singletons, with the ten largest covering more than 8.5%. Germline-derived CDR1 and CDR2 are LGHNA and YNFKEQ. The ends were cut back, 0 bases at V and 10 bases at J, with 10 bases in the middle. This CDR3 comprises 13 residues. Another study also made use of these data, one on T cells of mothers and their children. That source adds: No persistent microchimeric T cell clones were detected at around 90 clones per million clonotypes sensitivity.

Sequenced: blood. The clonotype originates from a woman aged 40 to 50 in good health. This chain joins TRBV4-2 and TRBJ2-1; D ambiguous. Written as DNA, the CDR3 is TGTGCCAGCAGCCAAGATCAATTATCAGAGCAGTTCTTC. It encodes CASSQDQLSEQFF.